This T cell receptor beta chain comes out of a study of tumor-infiltrating lymphocytes in primary liver carcinoma. The CDR3 is 16 residues long. The germline gives CDR1 MDHEN, CDR2 SYDVKM. With approximately 500 ng total RNA as template and a constant-region primer, TCR beta cDNA was made. Three-round nested multiplex PCR performed with slightly modified ARM-PCR produced the TCR beta libraries. Use of TRBV1-TRBV30 forward primers with a C-beta reverse primer characterized the first two PCR rounds, which lasted around 11 cycles each. TCRdb processed the multiplex PCR reads anew with MiXCR; each CDR3 protein has one entry. The sample consists of roughly 32,000 distinct CDR3 sequences, roughly two thirds of them appearing once. The tissue used was unsorted bulk material of roughly 17-33 mg. RNA and DNA were co-extracted from it with the AllPrep DNA/RNA mini kit. Comment on this clonotype: One end of the junction is discordant with germline, which a read error may explain.

The sample consisted of liver tumor tissue from sampling region 3. The subset is: tumor region T3, left-lateral pole. The clonotype originates from a woman aged 25 to 45 with primary liver carcinoma and hepatitis B virus infection. This chain joins TRBV28 and TRBJ2-1; tentatively, D is TRBD1 (6 bases). The CDR3 DNA sequence: TGTACCAGCAGTATCGAGGGGTGGCAGGGGTGGAATGAGCAGTTCTTC. Residues: CTSSIEGWQGWNEQFF.